Presented here are 25 T cell receptor beta chains from one specimen sequenced in a study of PD-1 blockade in classical Hodgkin lymphoma. Here immunoSEQ multiplex PCR was the method, and the copy in TCRdb shows in-frame clones only, minus some. The table has fewer than 10,000 clones, about nine tenths seen once. Time point: newly diagnosed, previously untreated cHL patient sample. Thawed PBMCs supplied CD8+ T cells via magnetic negative selection. The sequencing input was CD8+ T cells from blood. The receptor source for this set is a human donor with classical Hodgkin lymphoma.

The chain is built from TRBV7-2 and TRBJ2-1; TRBD1 or TRBD2 may be the D gene (5 bases each). Germline V gives CDR1 SGHTA, CDR2 FQGNSA. The CDR3 is 16 amino acids. Trimming removed 1 base at V and 5 bases at J, with 15 bases between. CDR3 sequence reads: CASSLVRGYLNNEQFF. CDR3 in DNA: TGTGCCAGCAGCTTAGTACGGGGCTACCTGAACAATGAGCAGTTCTTC.

The chain recombines TRBV19 with TRBJ2-3; D remains ambiguous. Per germline, CDR1 LNHDA and CDR2 SQIVND (reference sequence). The V end was cut by 1 base, the J end by 1 base, with 9 bases between. CDR3 length: 15 amino acids. CDR3 sequence: CASSIALARTDTQYF. CDR3 nucleotides: TGTGCCAGTAGTATAGCCCTGGCACGCACAGATACGCAGTATTTT.

The rearrangement uses TRBV27 and TRBJ1-2; no reliable D call. CDR1 is MNHEY and CDR2 is SMNVEV in the germline V gene (reference sequence). CDR3 length: 16 residues. The V gene lost 5 bases and the J gene lost 4 bases, with 20 bases spanning the gap. The CDR3 here is CASSLNSHGTSYGYTF. The DNA for the CDR3 is TGTGCCAGCAGTCTTAACTCCCACGGAACCTCCTATGGCTACACCTTC.

In its sample, this clone was seen a few times. V is TRBV10-3 and J is TRBJ2-7; D gene unclear. V was pared by 0 bases and J by 5 bases, with 11 bases between. Germline values: CDR1 ENHRY, CDR2 SYGVKD. The CDR3 has 14 residues. CDR3 loop: CAISESLGLHEQYF. The CDR3 coding sequence is TGTGCCATCAGTGAGTCGTTAGGGCTCCACGAGCAGTACTTC.

V gene TRBV5-3 combines with J gene TRBJ1-5, with D uncertain. TRBV5-3 qualifies as an ORF whose function is uncertain. The CDR3 runs to 15 residues. Deletions cut 1 base from V and 3 bases from J, with 11 bases between. The CDR3 region is CARSLHGPLNQPQHF. The DNA for the CDR3 is TGTGCCAGAAGCTTGCACGGCCCACTCAATCAGCCCCAGCATTTT.

This clone has only one observation. The chain uses TRBV29-1 and TRBJ2-1; maybe TRBD2 (6 bases). The germline V gene has CDR1 SQVTM and CDR2 ANQGSEA. With 0 bases removed from V and 0 bases from J, the gap between germline ends came to 12 bases. The CDR3 runs to 16 residues. The CDR3 DNA sequence: TGCAGCGTTGAAGATTTGGCGGGAAGCTCCTACAATGAGCAGTTCTTC. Translating it yields CSVEDLAGSSYNEQFF.

With regard to this clone: The junction differs from germline at one of its ends, possibly a read error. The chain couples TRBV15 to TRBJ2-6; D may correspond to TRBD1 or TRBD2 (5 bases each). The CDR3 loop spans 18 amino acids. The germline gives CDR1 LNHNV, CDR2 YYDKDF (reference sequence). The CDR3 reads CATSREGTLVSRANVLTF. The CDR3 region has the DNA TGTGCCACCAGCAGAGAGGGGACCCTAGTCTCTAGGGCCAACGTCCTGACTTTC.

This chain uses TRBV29-1 with TRBJ2-7; TRBD2 aligns across 7 bases. V was clipped by 5 bases and J by 4 bases; unmatched bases: 8. CDR3 length: 13 amino acids. Looked up from germline, CDR1 is SQVTM and CDR2 is ANQGSEA. Here the CDR3 reads CSVRGGSAYEQYF. CDR3 DNA: TGCAGCGTTCGGGGCGGGAGTGCTTACGAGCAGTACTTC.

The J gene is TRBJ2-7, the V gene TRBV7-9; 8 positions agree with TRBD1. CDR3 length: 15 amino acids. The V and J ends lost 1 base and 3 bases, in that order; junction bases with no gene match: 5. Looked up from germline, CDR1 is SEHNR and CDR2 is FQNEAQ (reference sequence). CDR3 nucleotides: TGTGCCAGCAGCTTAGGGCAGGGGGCTATCTACGAGCAGTACTTC. This sequence encodes CASSLGQGAIYEQYF.

The J gene is TRBJ1-2, the V gene TRBV7-9; D not resolved. Germline CDR1 reads SEHNR; CDR2 reads FQNEAQ (reference sequence). The CDR3 totals 14 residues. Trimming stripped 5 bases from V and 4 bases from J, with 14 bases between. In DNA, the CDR3 is TGTGCCAGCAGCCCAAGTAGCCTGGGCTATGGCTACACCTTC. This sequence encodes CASSPSSLGYGYTF.

V gene TRBV29-1 combines with J gene TRBJ2-2; D might be TRBD1 or TRBD2, each matching 5 bases. Trimming took off 4 bases at V and 5 bases at J, with 8 bases between the two ends. Germline-derived CDR1 and CDR2 are SQVTM and ANQGSEA. CDR3 length equals 12 residues. The CDR3 bases are TGCAGCGTTGTAGAGGGGACCGGGGAGCTGTTTTTT. It codes for CSVVEGTGELFF.

The V and J genes are TRBV7-2 and TRBJ2-1; 12 bases line up with TRBD2. This CDR3 spans 17 amino acids. Germline lookup yields CDR1 SGHTA and CDR2 FQGNSA. After removal of 4 bases from V and 7 bases from J, the junction contained 11 bases not matched to a gene. This CDR3 reads CASSSLPGLAGPNEQFF. The CDR3 DNA sequence: TGTGCCAGCAGCTCCCTCCCGGGACTAGCGGGCCCGAATGAGCAGTTCTTC.

The gene calls are TRBV6-6 and TRBJ2-6; the D is unclear. CDR3 length equals 14 residues. Per the germline V gene, CDR1 is MNHNY and CDR2 is SVGAGI (reference sequence). The V gene lost 6 bases and the J gene lost 4 bases, with 10 bases spanning the gap. CDR3 amino acids: CASRRDYGANVLTF. Here the CDR3 DNA reads TGTGCCAGCAGAAGGGATTACGGGGCCAACGTCCTGACTTTC.

The V gene is TRBV19, the J gene TRBJ1-5; 7 bases are a match to TRBD1. This CDR3 is 17 amino acids long. Germline V lookup: CDR1 LNHDA, CDR2 SQIVND (reference sequence). The V gene end was trimmed by 1 base and the J gene end by 6 bases; junction bases not matched to a gene: 12. The DNA for the CDR3 is TGTGCCAGTAGTATAGGGGAGACAGGGTCGGTGATTCAGCCCCAGCATTTT. This translates into CASSIGETGSVIQPQHF.

The rearrangement uses TRBV7-9 and TRBJ2-2, with 14 bases identical to TRBD2. V lost 4 bases and J lost 6; bases outside the gene matches: 10. The CDR3 extends over 18 amino acids. Per germline, CDR1 SEHNR and CDR2 FQNEAQ (reference sequence). Here the CDR3 DNA reads TGTGCCAGCAGCTCGCCTCAGGGACTAGCGGGAGTTCCCGGGGAGCTGTTTTTT. Protein product: CASSSPQGLAGVPGELFF.

The chain uses TRBV7-2 and TRBJ2-1; D ambiguous. V shed 4 bases and J shed 5 bases, with 9 bases lying between them. This CDR3 contains 13 residues. CDR1 and CDR2 from the germline V gene are SGHTA and FQGNSA. The CDR3 nucleotides read TGTGCCAGCAGCTGGGGTGGCGACAATGAGCAGTTCTTC. Translating gives CASSWGGDNEQFF.

This clone was detected only once. The V and J genes are TRBV7-6 and TRBJ2-2; D is unclear. Germline V gives CDR1 SGHVS, CDR2 FNYEAQ. Trimming removed 5 bases from V and 0 bases from J, with 16 bases in between. CDR3 length equals 17 residues. The CDR3 region is CASSPYPDGSNTGELFF. In nucleotides, the CDR3 is TGTGCCAGCAGCCCCTACCCGGACGGATCGAACACCGGGGAGCTGTTTTTT.

This clone has a single count. The rearrangement joins TRBV6-1 to TRBJ1-2; D gene unclear. The CDR3 runs to 12 residues. Germline loops: CDR1 MNHNS, CDR2 SASEGT. With 3 bases removed from V and 9 bases from J, the gap between germline ends came to 11 bases. This CDR3 reads CASSDPPGSYTF. The CDR3 region has the DNA TGTGCCAGCAGTGATCCACCTGGCAGCTACACCTTC.

The chain employs TRBV6-4 and TRBJ2-2; D is undetermined. V was trimmed by 2 bases and J by 3 bases, leaving 7 bases between them. The CDR3 runs to 14 residues. Germline V gene data show CDR1 as MRHNA and CDR2 as SNTAGT. The CDR3 DNA reads TGTGCCAGCAGTGACGGGGAACACACCGGGGAGCTGTTTTTT. Translation gives CASSDGEHTGELFF.

The chain recombines TRBV7-6 with TRBJ1-1, with a tentative D call TRBD1 (6 bases). The V gene's germline CDR1 is SGHVS and CDR2 FNYEAQ. The CDR3 loop spans 14 amino acids. Trimming removed 4 bases from V and 2 bases from J, with 11 bases in between. The CDR3 DNA is TGTGCCAGCAGCTCAGGGGAGGCTAACACTGAAGCTTTCTTT. Translated, it gives CASSSGEANTEAFF.

V and J are TRBV5-1 and TRBJ2-2; 14 bases align to TRBD2. The germline V gene has CDR1 SGHRS and CDR2 YFSETQ. Trimming removed 2 bases from V and 7 bases from J; junction bases left unmatched: 10. The CDR3 extends over 18 amino acids. DNA of the CDR3: TGCGCCAGCAGCTTATCCCGACTAGCGGGAGGGCCGAGCGGGGAGCTGTTTTTT. Its translation is CASSLSRLAGGPSGELFF.

V and J are TRBV5-6 and TRBJ1-1; the match to TRBD1 covers 9 bases. Germline trimming cut 4 bases from V and 1 base from J; bases unmatched to any gene: 2. The germline V gene has CDR1 SGHDT and CDR2 YYEEEE. This CDR3 spans 14 amino acids. The CDR3: CASSRGQGNTEAFF. The DNA of the CDR3 is TGTGCCAGCAGCCGGGGACAGGGGAACACTGAAGCTTTCTTT.

The rearrangement uses TRBV28 and TRBJ2-7; D is perhaps TRBD2 (5 bases). Looked up from germline, CDR1 is MDHEN and CDR2 is SYDVKM. CDR3 size: 15 residues. Trimming stripped 1 base from V and 1 base from J, with 11 bases between. DNA of the CDR3: TGTGCCAGCAGTTTATTGGCTAGCTCATCCTACGAGCAGTACTTC. Translation: CASSLLASSSYEQYF. The full variable domain, with the rest looked up from reference TRBV28 and TRBJ2-7, is DVKVTQSSRYLVKRTGEKVFLECVQDMDHENMFWYRQDPGLGLRLIYFSYDVKMKEKGDIPEGYSVSREKKERFSLILESASTNQTSMYLCASSLLASSSYEQYFGPGTRLTVT.

The V and J genes are TRBV4-1 and TRBJ2-7; D not certain. Germline V gene data show CDR1 as MGHRA and CDR2 as YSYEKL. V was shortened by 4 bases and J by 2 bases, with 9 bases between the two germline ends. There are 13 residues in the CDR3. This CDR3 is CASSPGDPYEQYF. As DNA, the CDR3 is TGCGCCAGCAGCCCAGGCGACCCCTACGAGCAGTACTTC.

V is TRBV18 and J is TRBJ2-5; D uncertain. CDR3 length: 13 amino acids. CDR1 KGHSH and CDR2 LQKENI come from the germline V gene. Trimming left V 0 bases short and J 0 bases short, with 2 bases between. The CDR3 region is CASSPPYQETQYF. The CDR3 DNA sequence: TGTGCCAGCTCACCACCTTACCAAGAGACCCAGTACTTC. Drawing the rest from reference TRBV18 and TRBJ2-5, the complete variable domain is NAGVMQNPRHLVRRRGQEARLRCSPMKGHSHVYWYRQLPEEGLKFMVYLQKENIIDESGMPKERFSAEFPKEGPSILRIQQVVRGDSAAYFCASSPPYQETQYFGPGTRLLVL.